These T cell receptor beta chains were read from a single sample in a study of T cell responses to AZD1222 COVID-19 vaccine. Method: immunoSEQ multiplex PCR; TCRdb's copy keeps in-frame clones and lacks some. The sample carries around 160,000 clones, about 91% recorded once. The source material was peripheral blood, sampled 28 days after the second AZD1222 dose. The receptor set was obtained from an adult who received the AZD1222 COVID-19 vaccine. Each CDR3 is given with its conserved first and last residue. The D gene is left open where the match is weak. A clone size is listed for some rows: how often the clone was seen (once, few, many), or a class if it is expanded.

V gene	D gene	J gene	clone size	CDR3 DNA	CDR3 protein
TRBV4-1	TRBD1	TRBJ1-4	once	TGCGCCAGCAGCCCGGGACAGGGGATTAATGAAAAACTGTTTTTT	CASSPGQGINEKLFF
TRBV13	TRBD2	TRBJ2-4	NA	TGTGCCAGCAGCACCCCCGGGACTAGCGGAGGAGACATTCAGTACTTC	CASSTPGTSGGDIQYF
TRBV9	TRBD2	TRBJ2-7	NA	TGTGCCAGCAGCGCTATAGCGGGGGGTAGATACGAGCAGTACTTC	CASSAIAGGRYEQYF
TRBV5-6	NA	TRBJ1-3	NA	TGTGCCAGCAGCTTTAGGTTCCACAGGGAATGGGAGGCTGGAAACACCATATATTTT	CASSFRFHREWEAGNTIYF
TRBV14	NA	TRBJ1-5	NA	TGTGCCAGCAGCCAAGATAGCCCCCCGCGCGTCACAATCAAGAATCAGCCCCAGCATTTT	CASSQDSPPRVTIKNQPQHF
TRBV29-1	NA	TRBJ2-6	NA	TGCAGCGTTGACTCTGGGGCCAACGTCCTGACTTTC	CSVDSGANVLTF
TRBV11-2	TRBD1	TRBJ2-5	NA	TGTGCCAGCAGCTTCTCAGACAGGGCAGAGACCCAGTACTTC	CASSFSDRAETQYF
TRBV6-6	TRBD1	TRBJ2-7	once	TGTGCCAGCAGTCTGAGCCGGGACAGGGCTTACGAGCAGTACTTC	CASSLSRDRAYEQYF
TRBV30	NA	TRBJ1-1	NA	TGTGCCTGGAGTTCCTGGGGGGGACTAAACACTGAAGCTTTCTTT	CAWSSWGGLNTEAFF
TRBV5-4	TRBD1	TRBJ2-5	NA	TGTGCCAGCAGCTTAGCGGACAGGGGGCGAGAGACCCAGTACTTC	CASSLADRGRETQYF
TRBV6-5	NA	TRBJ2-5	once	TGTGCCAGCAGTTATTTGGACCGGGAGACCCAGTACTTC	CASSYLDRETQYF
TRBV6-1	TRBD1	TRBJ1-4	few	TGTGCCAGCAGTGAACGGGGGGACAGGGGGATGGAAAAACTGTTTTTT	CASSERGDRGMEKLFF
TRBV7-7	NA	TRBJ2-6	NA	TGTGCCAGCAGCCTGGGGGGCTCCGGGGCCAACGTCCTGACTTTC	CASSLGGSGANVLTF
TRBV2	NA	TRBJ2-6	NA	TGTGCCAGCAGTGAGGTGAACTCTGGGGCCAACGTCCTGACTTTC	CASSEVNSGANVLTF
TRBV24-1	TRBD2	TRBJ2-1	once	TGTGCCACCAGTGATTTCGGGCTAGCGGAGGCTTACAATGAGCAGTTCTTC	CATSDFGLAEAYNEQFF
TRBV27	TRBD1	TRBJ1-1	few	TGTGCCAGCAGTTTTTCGGCCAGGGGGACAGGGGAAGCTTTCTTT	CASSFSARGTGEAFF
TRBV4-3	TRBD1	TRBJ2-7	NA	TGCGCCAGCAGCCAGGATACTGCGACAGGGAACGAGCAGTACTTC	CASSQDTATGNEQYF
TRBV19	TRBD2	TRBJ2-1	NA	TGTGCCAGTAGTATTTGGCCCGGGACTAGCGGGATGCATGAGCAGTTCTTC	CASSIWPGTSGMHEQFF
TRBV19	NA	TRBJ2-1	NA	TGTGCCAGTAGTTGGGGGTCACGGCTGAATGAGCAGTTCTTC	CASSWGSRLNEQFF
TRBV25-1	NA	TRBJ1-5	NA	TGTGCCAGCAGTGTGGGAAATCAGCCCCAGCATTTT	CASSVGNQPQHF
TRBV4-3	TRBD1	TRBJ1-1	NA	TGCGCCAGCAGCTCGGACAGGGTGAACACTGAAGCTTTCTTT	CASSSDRVNTEAFF
TRBV27	TRBD1	TRBJ2-7	NA	TGTGCCAGCAGTTTCGGGACAGGGCGAGGTAATAGGTACTTC	CASSFGTGRGNRYF
TRBV19	NA	TRBJ1-5	NA	TGTGCCAGTAGTATTGGAAGGGGCAATCAGCCCCAGCATTTT	CASSIGRGNQPQHF
TRBV7-2	NA	TRBJ2-7	NA	TGTGCCAGCAGCTTAAATGACGAGCAGTACTTC	CASSLNDEQYF
TRBV28	NA	TRBJ2-1	NA	TGTGCCAGCAGTTATATGACAGAAGCCATCGAAGGTGAGCAGTTCTTC	CASSYMTEAIEGEQFF
TRBV30	TRBD1	TRBJ1-4	NA	TGTGCCTGGAGCCCACAGGGGGCAAAACTGTTTTTT	CAWSPQGAKLFF
TRBV18	NA	TRBJ1-5	NA	TGTGCCAGCTCAGCGCAGGGGAATCAGCCCCAGCATTTT	CASSAQGNQPQHF
TRBV5-4	NA	TRBJ2-1	few	TGTGCCAGCAGCTTGGATGGCTCCAAGGGGCAGTTCTTC	CASSLDGSKGQFF
TRBV6-6	NA	TRBJ2-7	NA	TGTGCCAGCAGTCCCAGACAGGTGAGCTACGAGCAGTACTTC	CASSPRQVSYEQYF
TRBV7-2	NA	TRBJ1-2	NA	TGTGCCAGCAGCTTATTTGCAGGTCACTATGGCTACACCTTC	CASSLFAGHYGYTF
TRBV6-5	NA	TRBJ1-2	NA	TGTGCCAGCAGTCCCGATGGGGCGACGGGCTATGGCTACACCTTC	CASSPDGATGYGYTF
TRBV14	TRBD1	TRBJ1-1	NA	TGTGCCAGCAGCCCTTCGGGACAGGCCCTATCCCCCTCGCAAACTTTCTTT	CASSPSGQALSPSQTFF
TRBV6-5	TRBD1	TRBJ2-3	NA	TGTGCCAGCAGCCAGGGGGCCTCCACAGATACGCAGTATTTT	CASSQGASTDTQYF
TRBV3-1/TRBV3-2	NA	TRBJ2-3	NA	TGTGCCAGCAGCCAAGATGTGGGGGATACGCAGTATTTT	CASSQDVGDTQYF
TRBV7-5	NA	TRBJ2-7	NA	TGTGCCAGAAGGGTTTACGAGCAGTACTTC	CARRVYEQYF
TRBV2	NA	TRBJ1-6	NA	TGTGCCAGCAGTGTGATCTTGGGTAATTGGATCCACTTT	CASSVILGNWIHF
TRBV9	NA	TRBJ2-1	NA	TGTGCCAGCAGCGTAGGTAGGGCATCCTACAATGAGCAGTTCTTC	CASSVGRASYNEQFF
TRBV18	NA	TRBJ1-4	NA	TGTGCCAGCTCACCAAGGGACACCGGCGAAAAACTGTTTTTT	CASSPRDTGEKLFF
TRBV3-1/TRBV3-2	TRBD2	TRBJ2-2	NA	TGTGCCAGCAGCCAAGAAGGGCGGGGGTGGCCCGGGGAGCTGTTTTTT	CASSQEGRGWPGELFF
TRBV5-4	TRBD1	TRBJ2-2	NA	TGTGCCAGCAGCTTGCGGCCGACAGGGGACACCGGGGAGCTGTTTTTT	CASSLRPTGDTGELFF
TRBV19	NA	TRBJ1-3	NA	TGTGCCAGTAGTATAGGGGGCGACTCTGGAAACACCATATATTTT	CASSIGGDSGNTIYF
TRBV12-5	NA	TRBJ2-7	NA	TGTGCTAGTGGTTTGGCTAGGACGGAACCTTACGAGCAGTACTTC	CASGLARTEPYEQYF
TRBV14	NA	TRBJ1-2	NA	TGTGCCAGCAGCCAGGCCGGCAGGGATCACTATGGCTACACCTTC	CASSQAGRDHYGYTF
TRBV18	TRBD2	TRBJ2-3	NA	TGTGCCAGCTCACCGATAGCGGGGGGGACAGATACGCAGTATTTT	CASSPIAGGTDTQYF
TRBV6-5	NA	TRBJ1-1	NA	TGTGCCAGCAGTTACCCTACAGGGGAAGCTTTCTTT	CASSYPTGEAFF
TRBV5-1	TRBD1	TRBJ2-7	NA	TGCGCCAGCAGCCAGAACCGGGACAGCTCCTACGAGCAGTACTTC	CASSQNRDSSYEQYF
TRBV7-8	NA	TRBJ1-1	NA	TGTGCCAGCAGCAGAGGACGGGGCGAAGCTTTCTTT	CASSRGRGEAFF
TRBV5-1	NA	TRBJ2-5	NA	TGCGCCAGCAGCCCGAACGGGGCACAGATTGAGACCCAGTACTTC	CASSPNGAQIETQYF
TRBV5-3	TRBD1	TRBJ2-5	NA	TGTGCCAGGCCTAAGGGGGCTTACCGGGAGACCCAGTACTTC	CARPKGAYRETQYF